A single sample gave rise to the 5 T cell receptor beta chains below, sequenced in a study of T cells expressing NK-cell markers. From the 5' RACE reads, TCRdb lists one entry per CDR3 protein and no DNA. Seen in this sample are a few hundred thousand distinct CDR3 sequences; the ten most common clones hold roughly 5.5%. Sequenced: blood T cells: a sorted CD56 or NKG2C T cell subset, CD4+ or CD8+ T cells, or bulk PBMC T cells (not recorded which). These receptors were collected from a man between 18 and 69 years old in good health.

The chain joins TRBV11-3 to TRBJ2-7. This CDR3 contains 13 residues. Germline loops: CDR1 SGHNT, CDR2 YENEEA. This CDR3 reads CASSNGPIAEQYF. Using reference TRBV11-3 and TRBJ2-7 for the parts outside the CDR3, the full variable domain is EAGVVQSPRYKIIEKKQPVAFWCNPISGHNTLYWYLQNLGQGPELLIRYENEEAVDDSQLPKDRFSAERLKGVDSTLKIQPAELGDSAVYLCASSNGPIAEQYFGPGTRLTVT.

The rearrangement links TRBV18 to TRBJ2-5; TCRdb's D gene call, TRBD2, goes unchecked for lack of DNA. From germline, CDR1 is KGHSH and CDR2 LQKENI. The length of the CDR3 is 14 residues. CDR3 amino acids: CASARLTSGETQYF.

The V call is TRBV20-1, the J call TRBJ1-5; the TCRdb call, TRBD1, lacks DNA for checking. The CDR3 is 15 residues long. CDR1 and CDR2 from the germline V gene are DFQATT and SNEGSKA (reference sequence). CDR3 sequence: CSARDMRGLGQPQHF.

The CDR3 protein is CASKRVGGFYGYTF. J is TRBJ1-2 and V is TRBV12-3 or TRBV12-4; TCRdb returns TRBD1, unconfirmable since there is no DNA. The CDR3 length is 14 residues.

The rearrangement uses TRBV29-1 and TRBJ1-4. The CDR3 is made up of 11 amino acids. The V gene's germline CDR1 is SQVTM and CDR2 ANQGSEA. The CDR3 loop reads CSVGSEGKLFF.